Each of the 18 T cell receptor beta chains below was sequenced from the same sample in a study of blood T cell repertoires in COVID-19. This table comes from immunoSEQ multiplex PCR, and its TCRdb copy is limited to in-frame clones, with some not included. The table lists about 300,000 clones, 70% to 90% of them singletons. The sequenced sample was PBMCs or T cells enriched from blood (not recorded which). Every receptor here comes from a man aged 25 to 45 who had recovered from COVID-19.

CDR3 in amino acids: CASRIQGAYGYTF. In nucleotides, the CDR3 is TGTGCCAGCAGGATACAGGGGGCCTATGGCTACACCTTC. The chain has TRBV28 and TRBJ1-2, with 9 bases identical to TRBD1. The CDR3 sequence is 13 residues long. Trimming took 6 bases from V and 4 from J; bases not matched to a gene: 3. Germline loops: CDR1 MDHEN, CDR2 SYDVKM.

V and J are TRBV19 and TRBJ2-7, with TRBD1 as a possible D gene (5 bases). CDR3 size: 14 residues. Per the germline V gene, CDR1 is LNHDA and CDR2 is SQIVND (reference sequence). Trimming removed 1 base at V and 2 bases at J, with 9 bases between. The DNA of the CDR3 is TGTGCCAGTAGTATAGGTAGGGGAACCTACGAGCAGTACTTC. Amino acid sequence: CASSIGRGTYEQYF.

The J gene is TRBJ1-1, the V gene TRBV5-1; weak D call: TRBD1 (5 bases). Trimming took off 2 bases at V and 4 bases at J, with 15 bases between the two ends. The germline CDR1 and CDR2 sequences are SGHRS and YFSETQ. The CDR3 has 15 residues. The CDR3 DNA is TGCGCCAGCAGCTTAGGGTTCAGGGTTGGCACTGAAGCTTTCTTT. It specifies CASSLGFRVGTEAFF.

This clone was seen more than once but under ten times. The J gene is TRBJ2-2, the V gene TRBV5-4; 9 nucleotides match TRBD2. Per the germline V gene, CDR1 is SGHNT and CDR2 is YYREEE (reference sequence). There are 15 residues in the CDR3. V lost 5 bases to trimming and J lost 0 bases; unmatched junction nucleotides: 2. The CDR3 DNA reads TGTGCCAGCAGTTTAGCGGGGGCGAACACCGGGGAGCTGTTTTTT. Translated, it gives CASSLAGANTGELFF.

This rearrangement joins TRBV7-9 to TRBJ1-2, with TRBD1 matching over 7 bases. Trimming cost V 5 bases and J 7 bases; bases outside gene matches: 4. CDR1 and CDR2 from the germline V gene are SEHNR and FQNEAQ (reference sequence). CDR3 length: 12 residues. The CDR3 DNA reads as TGTGCCAGCAGCCGCGGACAGGCTGGCTACACCTTC. It codes for CASSRGQAGYTF.

The J gene is TRBJ1-1, the V gene TRBV5-1; 8 bases fit TRBD1. J was trimmed by 6 bases and V by 4 bases; bases with no gene match: 11. The length of the CDR3 is 15 residues. Germline V gene sequence: CDR1 SGHRS, CDR2 YFSETQ. CDR3 DNA sequence: TGCGCCAGCAGCCAGGGGGCTCGGGAGTCCCCTGAAGCTTTCTTT. This codes for CASSQGARESPEAFF.

The rearrangement links TRBV28 to TRBJ1-5; D call uncertain. V was shortened by 1 base and J by 3 bases, with 10 bases between the two germline ends. Germline V gene data show CDR1 as MDHEN and CDR2 as SYDVKM. The CDR3 length is 15 residues. In DNA, the CDR3 is TGTGCCAGCAGTTTATCTAGGAGACTCAATCAGCCCCAGCATTTT. As protein: CASSLSRRLNQPQHF.

The chain joins TRBV21-1 to TRBJ1-5; the table's D call TRBD1 went unverified against the DNA. TRBV21-1 is a pseudogene locus. The length of the CDR3 is 12 residues. CDR3 loop: CARCGDRQPQHF. In DNA form, the CDR3 reads TGTGCCAGATGCGGGGACAGACAGCCCCAGCATTTT.

The V and J genes are TRBV7-9 and TRBJ2-2; 11 bases agree with TRBD2. With V trimmed by 4 bases and J by 0 bases, 7 bases remained unmatched. The CDR3 sequence is 18 residues long. CDR1 and CDR2 (germline): SEHNR, FQNEAQ (reference sequence). DNA of the CDR3: TGTGCCAGCAGCTCCCCTCTAGCGGGGGGCCCGAACACCGGGGAGCTGTTTTTT. This sequence encodes CASSSPLAGGPNTGELFF.

The chain is built from TRBV7-2 and TRBJ2-7, with D possibly TRBD2 on 7 matching bases. The V end lost 4 bases, the J end lost 6 bases, and 13 bases lay between the germline ends. CDR1 and CDR2 (germline): SGHTA, FQGNSA. This CDR3 has 13 amino acids. The CDR3 loop reads CASSWGGAREQYF. CDR3 nucleotides: TGTGCCAGCAGCTGGGGGGGGGCGCGCGAGCAGTACTTC.

J is TRBJ2-7 and V is TRBV2; 7 bases align to TRBD2. CDR1 SNHLY and CDR2 FYNNEI come from the germline V gene. V dropped 4 bases and J dropped 5; count of bases not matched to a gene: 11. CDR3 length: 15 amino acids. This chain's CDR3 is CASSGGTIYGDEQYF. The CDR3 DNA reads as TGTGCCAGCAGTGGGGGGACTATCTACGGCGACGAGCAGTACTTC.

This chain connects TRBV4-1 to TRBJ2-7, with 7 bases aligning to TRBD1. This CDR3 has 17 residues. The germline CDR1 and CDR2 sequences are MGHRA and YSYEKL. V gave up 0 bases and J gave up 4 bases; unmatched junction bases: 12. CDR3 coding DNA: TGCGCCAGCAGCCAAGAAGCCGGTATCACAGGGGCGTACGAGCAGTACTTC. Amino acids: CASSQEAGITGAYEQYF.

The chain has TRBV12-5 and TRBJ1-3, with TRBD1 matching 7 bases. Trimming cost V 0 bases and J 0 bases; bases outside gene matches: 14. CDR3 length equals 20 residues. The germline V gene has CDR1 LGHNT and CDR2 FRNRAP. CDR3: CASGLVLGRGAYLSGNTIYF. The CDR3, as DNA: TGTGCTAGTGGTTTGGTACTGGGCAGGGGGGCTTACCTCTCTGGAAACACCATATATTTT.

The chain links TRBV29-1 to TRBJ1-2; tentative D call: TRBD1 (5 bases). From germline, CDR1 is SQVTM and CDR2 ANQGSEA. The V end lost 6 bases, the J end lost 2 bases, and 22 bases lay between the germline ends. The CDR3 has 16 residues. The CDR3 region has the DNA TGCAGCGTCGCAAATCCAAAGGGGATCCGAAACTATGGCTACACCTTC. It specifies CSVANPKGIRNYGYTF.

The rearrangement joins TRBV6-6 to TRBJ1-1; D not resolved. Trimming removed 6 bases from V and 1 base from J, with 9 bases in between. Germline CDR1 MNHNY, CDR2 SVGAGI (reference sequence). The CDR3 sequence is 13 residues long. The DNA for the CDR3 is TGTGCCAGCAGCTCTCGGGGGAACACTGAAGCTTTCTTT. This sequence encodes CASSSRGNTEAFF.

The chain is built from TRBV29-1 and TRBJ2-5, with 7 bases aligning to TRBD1. Germline CDR1 and CDR2: SQVTM and ANQGSEA. J gave up 3 bases and V 4 bases, and 5 bases lay outside the gene matches. The CDR3 is made up of 13 amino acids. CDR3 sequence: CSVARDSKETQYF. CDR3 nucleotide sequence: TGCAGCGTTGCTCGGGACAGTAAAGAGACCCAGTACTTC.

The chain combines TRBV7-2 with TRBJ2-3; unclear D gene. From germline, CDR1 is SGHTA and CDR2 FQGNSA. This CDR3 contains 14 residues. Deletions cut 0 bases from V and 2 bases from J, with 6 bases between. For the CDR3, the DNA is TGTGCCAGCAGCTTAGCAGCCTACACAGATACGCAGTATTTT. Amino acids: CASSLAAYTDTQYF.

This clone occurred once. The chain uses TRBV2 and TRBJ2-6; the D gene is possibly TRBD1 (5 bases). The V end lost 0 bases, the J end lost 2 bases, and 14 bases lay between the germline ends. The germline V gene encodes CDR1 SNHLY and CDR2 FYNNEI. The CDR3 has 18 amino acids. The CDR3 loop reads CASSEAWGRGAGANVLTF. CDR3 coding DNA: TGTGCCAGCAGTGAAGCCTGGGGTAGGGGCGCTGGGGCCAACGTCCTGACTTTC. Using reference TRBV2 and TRBJ2-6 for the parts outside the CDR3, the full variable domain is EPEVTQTPSHQVTQMGQEVILRCVPISNHLYFYWYRQILGQKVEFLVSFYNNEISEKSEIFDDQFSVERPDGSNFTLKIRSTKLEDSAMYFCASSEAWGRGAGANVLTFGAGSRLTVL.